Listed below are T cell receptor beta chains from one sample, sequenced in a study of radiation and T cells in renal cell carcinoma. Generated by immunoSEQ multiplex PCR, the TCRdb table keeps only in-frame clones and is missing some. The table lists over 55,000 clones, around 78% of them singletons. The specimen comprised blood, sampled from a patient whose treatment included radiotherapy and nephrectomy. The receptors stem from a man between 60 and 70 years old with renal cell carcinoma. The CDR3 runs from the conserved cysteine through the conserved F or W. The D gene is left open where the match is weak. Clone size is given for some rows only: seen once, a few or many times, or a class if the clone is expanded.

13,TRBV5-1,NA,NA,TRBJ1-3,CASSLEAGNTIYF,TGCGCCAGCAGCTTGGAAGCTGGAAACACCATATATTTT
15,TRBV5-1,NA,NA,TRBJ2-5,CASSVGTGMGETQYF,TGCGCCAGCAGCGTAGGAACAGGGATGGGGGAGACCCAGTACTTC
13,TRBV7-9,NA,NA,TRBJ1-2,CASSPEPHYGYTF,TGTGCCAGCTCCCCAGAGCCTCACTATGGCTACACCTTC
11,TRBV6-6,NA,NA,TRBJ2-2,CASRYTGELFF,TGTGCCAGCCGATATACCGGGGAGCTGTTTTTT
15,TRBV2,few,NA,TRBJ1-1,CASSFLGLMNTEAFF,TGTGCCAGCAGCTTCCTGGGACTTATGAACACTGAAGCTTTCTTT
15,TRBV19,NA,TRBD1,TRBJ1-4,CASSPRTGGNEKLFF,TGTGCCAGTAGTCCCAGGACAGGGGGAAATGAAAAACTGTTTTTT
14,TRBV19,NA,NA,TRBJ1-5,CASSIVPTPQPQHF,TGTGCCAGTAGTATAGTTCCTACCCCTCAGCCCCAGCATTTT
16,TRBV5-6,NA,TRBD1,TRBJ1-6,CASSYGTGSANSPLHF,TGTGCCAGCAGCTACGGGACAGGGTCAGCTAATTCACCCCTCCACTTT
14,TRBV9,few,NA,TRBJ2-1,CASSVNWRYNEQFF,TGTGCCAGCAGCGTAAACTGGCGGTACAATGAGCAGTTCTTC
13,TRBV19,NA,NA,TRBJ2-3,CASLGRSTDTQYF,TGTGCCAGCTTAGGCCGATCCACAGATACGCAGTATTTT
14,TRBV11-2,NA,NA,TRBJ2-2,CASSPPGQMGGLFF,TGTGCCAGCAGCCCACCGGGACAAATGGGGGGGCTGTTTTTT
15,TRBV11-3,NA,TRBD1,TRBJ1-1,CASSPGGQGNTEAFF,TGTGCCAGCAGCCCCGGGGGACAGGGGAACACTGAAGCTTTCTTT
16,TRBV10-3,once,TRBD1,TRBJ1-3,CAINGQGPSSGNTIYF,TGTGCCATCAACGGACAGGGCCCGAGCTCTGGAAACACCATATATTTT
14,TRBV7-2,few,NA,TRBJ2-3,CASSPRSGTDTQYF,TGTGCCAGCAGCCCTAGGTCAGGGACGGATACGCAGTATTTT
12,TRBV5-1,NA,NA,TRBJ2-1,CASSWEDDEQFF,TGCGCCAGCAGCTGGGAGGACGATGAGCAGTTCTTC
17,TRBV6-1,NA,TRBD1,TRBJ1-1,CAISDGGARQGRTEAFF,TGTGCCATCAGTGACGGTGGGGCGCGACAGGGCCGGACTGAAGCTTTCTTT
17,TRBV6-1,few,TRBD2,TRBJ2-1,CASSVLAGGPGYNEQFF,TGTGCCAGCAGTGTTCTAGCGGGAGGGCCAGGGTACAATGAGCAGTTCTTC
15,TRBV29-1,NA,NA,TRBJ2-4,CSVDIPGLAKNIQYF,TGCAGCGTTGATATCCCGGGACTAGCCAAAAACATTCAGTACTTC
13,TRBV6-1,once,NA,TRBJ1-1,CASSESGGTEAFF,TGTGCCAGCAGTGAATCGGGGGGCACTGAAGCTTTCTTT
14,TRBV30,NA,TRBD1,TRBJ1-2,CAWISGQGAGGYTF,TGTGCCTGGATCTCGGGACAGGGGGCAGGTGGCTACACCTTC
15,TRBV2,NA,TRBD2,TRBJ2-3,CASKMTSGSTDTQYF,TGTGCCAGCAAAATGACTAGCGGGAGCACAGATACGCAGTATTTT
14,TRBV11-2,NA,NA,TRBJ1-1,CASSLDQAAGEAFF,TGTGCCAGCAGCTTAGATCAGGCGGCGGGTGAAGCTTTCTTT
16,TRBV13,NA,NA,TRBJ2-1,CASSPGLIIPYNEQFF,TGTGCCAGCAGCCCAGGACTAATCATACCGTACAATGAGCAGTTCTTC
15,TRBV7-8,NA,NA,TRBJ1-1,CASRSDLLLGTEAFF,TGTGCCAGCAGGTCGGACCTCCTTTTAGGCACTGAAGCTTTCTTT
13,TRBV29-1,NA,NA,TRBJ2-5,CSENGDGRETQYF,TGCAGCGAAAACGGGGACGGCCGAGAGACCCAGTACTTC
15,TRBV7-2,NA,NA,TRBJ1-1,CASSPQPGAGTEAFF,TGTGCCAGCAGCCCCCAACCGGGGGCAGGGACTGAAGCTTTCTTT
17,TRBV11-2,few,TRBD2,TRBJ2-5,CASSARLAGLLVGTQYF,TGTGCCAGCAGCGCAAGACTAGCGGGACTTTTGGTTGGGACCCAGTACTTC
12,TRBV5-1,NA,NA,TRBJ1-2,CASSPRGVGYTF,TGCGCCAGCAGCCCCCGTGGGGTGGGCTACACCTTC
17,TRBV7-2,NA,TRBD1,TRBJ1-2,CASSLDGTGVLVHGYTF,TGTGCCAGCAGCTTAGATGGGACAGGGGTTTTAGTCCATGGCTACACCTTC
13,TRBV6-1,NA,TRBD1,TRBJ1-2,CAGQSTGTYGYTF,TGTGCCGGTCAATCGACAGGGACCTATGGCTACACCTTC
16,TRBV5-1,NA,TRBD1,TRBJ2-3,CASSLEGQASTDTQYF,TGCGCCAGCAGCTTAGAGGGACAGGCAAGCACAGATACGCAGTATTTT
14,TRBV11-3,NA,NA,TRBJ2-5,CASSNRERQETQYF,TGTGCCAGCAGCAATCGGGAGCGCCAAGAGACCCAGTACTTC
14,TRBV5-1,NA,NA,TRBJ1-4,CASTEGSEDEKLFF,TGCGCCAGCACGGAGGGCTCTGAAGATGAAAAACTGTTTTTT
18,TRBV19,NA,TRBD1,TRBJ1-4,CASSLRGQGRSTNEKLFF,TGTGCCAGTAGTCTTCGGGGACAGGGCCGCTCAACTAATGAAAAACTGTTTTTT
16,TRBV11-3,NA,TRBD2,TRBJ2-3,CASSSRPSGSTDTQYF,TGTGCCAGCAGCTCCCGGCCTAGCGGGAGCACAGATACGCAGTATTTT
14,TRBV7-2,NA,NA,TRBJ2-5,CASSLVGSEGTQYF,TGTGCCAGCAGCTTAGTCGGGTCAGAGGGGACCCAGTACTTC